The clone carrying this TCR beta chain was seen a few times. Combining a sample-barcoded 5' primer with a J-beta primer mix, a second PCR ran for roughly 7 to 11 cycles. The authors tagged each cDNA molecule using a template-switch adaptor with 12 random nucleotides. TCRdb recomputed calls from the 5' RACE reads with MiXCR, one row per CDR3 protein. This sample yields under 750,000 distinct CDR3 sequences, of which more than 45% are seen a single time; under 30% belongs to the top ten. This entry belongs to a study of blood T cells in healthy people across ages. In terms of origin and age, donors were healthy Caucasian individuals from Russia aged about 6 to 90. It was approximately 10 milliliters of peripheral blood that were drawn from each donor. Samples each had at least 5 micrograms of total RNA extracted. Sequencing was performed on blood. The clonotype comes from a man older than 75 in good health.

The CDR3 coding sequence is TGTGCCATCAGTGAGTCTTCAGACAGCACAGATACGCAGTATTTT. Protein: CAISESSDSTDTQYF. The J gene is TRBJ2-3, the V gene TRBV10-3; D gene uncertain. The CDR3 has 15 residues. CDR1 is ENHRY, CDR2 SYGVKD, per germline. Trimming cost V 0 bases and J 0 bases, with 7 bases left between them.